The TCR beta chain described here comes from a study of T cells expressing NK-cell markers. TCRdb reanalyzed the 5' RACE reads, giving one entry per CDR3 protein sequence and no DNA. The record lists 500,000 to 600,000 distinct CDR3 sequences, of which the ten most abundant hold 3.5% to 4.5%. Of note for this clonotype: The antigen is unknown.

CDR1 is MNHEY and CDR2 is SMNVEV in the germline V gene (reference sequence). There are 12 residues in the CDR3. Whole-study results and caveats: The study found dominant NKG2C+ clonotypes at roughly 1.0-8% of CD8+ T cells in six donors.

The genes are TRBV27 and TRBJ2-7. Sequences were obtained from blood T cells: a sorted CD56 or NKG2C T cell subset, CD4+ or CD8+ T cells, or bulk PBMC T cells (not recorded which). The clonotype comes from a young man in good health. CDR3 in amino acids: CASSLGGGKVYF.